This TCR beta chain was found in a study of blood T cell repertoires in COVID-19. About the study: Specimens from acute and convalescent COVID-19 originated in the United States, Italy and Spain.

This CDR3 spans 14 amino acids. CDR1 is MNHEY, CDR2 SMNVEV, per germline (reference sequence). V was shortened by 5 bases and J by 5 bases, with 13 bases between the two germline ends. The table came from immunoSEQ multiplex PCR; TCRdb's copy has only in-frame clones and leaves some out. Found here are about 390,000 clones, more than 75% of them singletons; the top ten hold about 9.4%. Resolution of symptoms, clearance, or two negative PCRs was present in recovered Cohort 3 donors. The rearrangement joins TRBV27 to TRBJ1-5, with D possibly TRBD1 on 6 matching bases. The TCR comes from a woman between 45 and 60 years old who had recovered from COVID-19. The sample was PBMCs or T cells enriched from blood (not recorded which). CDR3: CASSPTGFYQPQHF. CDR3 bases: TGTGCCAGCAGTCCCACAGGGTTCTATCAGCCCCAGCATTTT.